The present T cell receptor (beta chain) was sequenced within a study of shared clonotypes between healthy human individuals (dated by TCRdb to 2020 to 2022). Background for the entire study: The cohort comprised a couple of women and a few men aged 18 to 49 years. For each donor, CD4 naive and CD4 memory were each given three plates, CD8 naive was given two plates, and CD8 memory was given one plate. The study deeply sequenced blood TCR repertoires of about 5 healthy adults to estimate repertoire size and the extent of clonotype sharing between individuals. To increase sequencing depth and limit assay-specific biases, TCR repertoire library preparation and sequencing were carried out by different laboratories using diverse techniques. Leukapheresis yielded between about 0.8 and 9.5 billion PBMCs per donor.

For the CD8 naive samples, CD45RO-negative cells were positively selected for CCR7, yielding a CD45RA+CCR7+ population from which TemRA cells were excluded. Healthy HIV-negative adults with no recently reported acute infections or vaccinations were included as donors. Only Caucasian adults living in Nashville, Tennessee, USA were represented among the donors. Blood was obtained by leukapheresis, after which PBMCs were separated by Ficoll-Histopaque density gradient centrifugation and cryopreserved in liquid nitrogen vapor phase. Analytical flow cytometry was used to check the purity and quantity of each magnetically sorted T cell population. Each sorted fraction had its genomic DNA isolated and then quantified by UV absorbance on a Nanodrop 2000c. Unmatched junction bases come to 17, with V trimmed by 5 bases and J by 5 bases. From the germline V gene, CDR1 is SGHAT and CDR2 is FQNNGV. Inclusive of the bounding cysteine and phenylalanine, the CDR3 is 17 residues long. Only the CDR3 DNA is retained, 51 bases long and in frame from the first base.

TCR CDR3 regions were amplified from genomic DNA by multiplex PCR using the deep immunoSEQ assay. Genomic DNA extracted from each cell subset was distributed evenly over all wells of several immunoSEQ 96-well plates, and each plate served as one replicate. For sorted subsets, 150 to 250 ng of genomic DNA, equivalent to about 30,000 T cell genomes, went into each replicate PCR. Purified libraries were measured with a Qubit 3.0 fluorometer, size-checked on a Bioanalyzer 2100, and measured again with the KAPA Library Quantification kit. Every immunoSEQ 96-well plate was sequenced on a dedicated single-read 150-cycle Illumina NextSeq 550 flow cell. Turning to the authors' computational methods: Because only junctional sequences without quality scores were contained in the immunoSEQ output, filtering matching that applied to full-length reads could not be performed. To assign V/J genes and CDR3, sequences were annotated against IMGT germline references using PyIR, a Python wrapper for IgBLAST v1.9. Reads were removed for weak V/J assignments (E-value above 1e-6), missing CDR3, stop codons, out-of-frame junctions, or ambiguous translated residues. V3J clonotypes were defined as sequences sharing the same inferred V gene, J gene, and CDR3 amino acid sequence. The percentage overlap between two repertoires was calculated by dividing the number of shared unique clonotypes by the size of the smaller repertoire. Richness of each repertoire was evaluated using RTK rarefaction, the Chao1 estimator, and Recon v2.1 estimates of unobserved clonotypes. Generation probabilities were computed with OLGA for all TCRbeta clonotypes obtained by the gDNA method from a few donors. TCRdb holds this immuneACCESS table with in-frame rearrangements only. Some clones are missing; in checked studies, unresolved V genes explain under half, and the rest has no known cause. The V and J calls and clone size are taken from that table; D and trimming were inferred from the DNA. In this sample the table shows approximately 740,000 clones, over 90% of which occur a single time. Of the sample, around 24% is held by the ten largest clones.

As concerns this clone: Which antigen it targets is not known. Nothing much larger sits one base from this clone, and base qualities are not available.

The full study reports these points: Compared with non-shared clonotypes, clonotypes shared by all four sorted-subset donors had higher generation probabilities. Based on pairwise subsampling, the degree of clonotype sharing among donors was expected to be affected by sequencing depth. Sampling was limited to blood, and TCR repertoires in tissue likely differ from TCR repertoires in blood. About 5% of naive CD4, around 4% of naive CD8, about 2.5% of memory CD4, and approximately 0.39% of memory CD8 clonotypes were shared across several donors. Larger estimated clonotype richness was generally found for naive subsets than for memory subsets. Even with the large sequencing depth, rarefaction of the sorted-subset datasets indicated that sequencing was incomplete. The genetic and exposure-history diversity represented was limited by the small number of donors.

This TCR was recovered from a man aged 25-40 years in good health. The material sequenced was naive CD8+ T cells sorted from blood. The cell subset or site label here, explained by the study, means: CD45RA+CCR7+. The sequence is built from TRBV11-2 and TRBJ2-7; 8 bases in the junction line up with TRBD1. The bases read TGTGCCAGCAGCCCCCGACCCCTCTCGACAGGGGACGACGAGCAGTACTTC. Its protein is CASSPRPLSTGDDEQYF.